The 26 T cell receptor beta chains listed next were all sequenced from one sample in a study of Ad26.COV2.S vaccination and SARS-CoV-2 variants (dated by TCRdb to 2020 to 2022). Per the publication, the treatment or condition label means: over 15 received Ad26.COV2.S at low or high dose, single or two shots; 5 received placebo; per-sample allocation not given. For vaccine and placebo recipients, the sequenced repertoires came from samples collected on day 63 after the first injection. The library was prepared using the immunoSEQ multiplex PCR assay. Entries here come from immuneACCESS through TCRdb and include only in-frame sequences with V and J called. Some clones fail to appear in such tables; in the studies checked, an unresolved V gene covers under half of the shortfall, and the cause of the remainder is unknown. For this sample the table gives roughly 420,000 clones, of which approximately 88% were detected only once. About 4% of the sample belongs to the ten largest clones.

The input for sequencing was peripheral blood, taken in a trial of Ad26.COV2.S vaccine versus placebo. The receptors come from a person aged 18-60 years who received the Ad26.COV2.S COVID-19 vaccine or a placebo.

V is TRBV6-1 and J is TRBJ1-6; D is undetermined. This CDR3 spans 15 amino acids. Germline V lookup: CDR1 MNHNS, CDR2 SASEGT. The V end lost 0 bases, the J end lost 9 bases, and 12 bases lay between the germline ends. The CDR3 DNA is TGTGCCAGCAGTGAAGCCACGGGATACGGTTCACCCCTCCACTTT. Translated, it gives CASSEATGYGSPLHF.

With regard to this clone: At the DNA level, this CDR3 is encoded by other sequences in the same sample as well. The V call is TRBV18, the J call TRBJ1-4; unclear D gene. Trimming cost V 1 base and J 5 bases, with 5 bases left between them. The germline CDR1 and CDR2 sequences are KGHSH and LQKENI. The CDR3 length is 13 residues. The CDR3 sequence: CASSPRGNEKLFF. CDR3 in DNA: TGTGCCAGCTCACCACGGGGAAATGAAAAACTGTTTTTT.

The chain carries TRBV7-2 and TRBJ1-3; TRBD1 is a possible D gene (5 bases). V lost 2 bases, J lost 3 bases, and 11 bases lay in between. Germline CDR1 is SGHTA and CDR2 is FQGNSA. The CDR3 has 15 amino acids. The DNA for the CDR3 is TGTGCCAGCAGCTTACCCCGACAGTATGGAAACACCATATATTTT. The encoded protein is CASSLPRQYGNTIYF.

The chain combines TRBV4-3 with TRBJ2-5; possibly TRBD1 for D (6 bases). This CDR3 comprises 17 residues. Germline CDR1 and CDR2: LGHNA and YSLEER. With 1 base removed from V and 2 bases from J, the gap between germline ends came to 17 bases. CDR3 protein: CASSQGVRGLRQETQYF. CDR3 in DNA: TGCGCCAGCAGCCAAGGAGTAAGGGGGTTAAGGCAAGAGACCCAGTACTTC.

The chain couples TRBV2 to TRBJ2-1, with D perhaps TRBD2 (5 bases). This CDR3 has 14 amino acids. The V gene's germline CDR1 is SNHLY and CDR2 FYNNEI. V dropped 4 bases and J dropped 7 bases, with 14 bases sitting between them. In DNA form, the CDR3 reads TGTGCCAGCAGTGCAGAGGGAAGGAGGAATGAGCAGTTCTTC. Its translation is CASSAEGRRNEQFF.

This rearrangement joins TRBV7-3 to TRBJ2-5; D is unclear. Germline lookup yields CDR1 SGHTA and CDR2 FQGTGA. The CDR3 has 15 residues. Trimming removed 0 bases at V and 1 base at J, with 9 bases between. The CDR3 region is CASSLTGGIQETQYF. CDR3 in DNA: TGTGCCAGCAGCTTAACTGGCGGAATCCAAGAGACCCAGTACTTC.

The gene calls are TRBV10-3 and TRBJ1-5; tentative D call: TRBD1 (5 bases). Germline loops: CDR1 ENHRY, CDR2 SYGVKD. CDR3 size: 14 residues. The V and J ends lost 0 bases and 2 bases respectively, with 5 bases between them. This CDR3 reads CAISESQGNQPQHF. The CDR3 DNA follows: TGTGCCATCAGTGAGTCACAGGGCAATCAGCCCCAGCATTTT.

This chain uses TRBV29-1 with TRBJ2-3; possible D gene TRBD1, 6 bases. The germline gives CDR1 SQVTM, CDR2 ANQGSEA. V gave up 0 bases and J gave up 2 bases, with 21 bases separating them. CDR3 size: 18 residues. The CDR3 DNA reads TGCAGCGTTGAAGAATTGGGGGCTCGGGGCCCGAACACAGATACGCAGTATTTT. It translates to CSVEELGARGPNTDTQYF.

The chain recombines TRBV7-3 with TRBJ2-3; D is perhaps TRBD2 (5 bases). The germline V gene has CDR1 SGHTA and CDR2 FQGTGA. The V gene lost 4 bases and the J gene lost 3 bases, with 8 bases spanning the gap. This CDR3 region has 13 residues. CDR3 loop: CASSSDLTDTQYF. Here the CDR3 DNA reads TGTGCCAGCAGCTCGGACTTAACAGATACGCAGTATTTT.

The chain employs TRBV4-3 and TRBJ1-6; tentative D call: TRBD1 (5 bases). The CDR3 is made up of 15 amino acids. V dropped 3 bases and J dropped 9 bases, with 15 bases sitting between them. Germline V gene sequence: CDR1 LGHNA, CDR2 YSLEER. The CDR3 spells CASSQSTGDGSPLHF. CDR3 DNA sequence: TGCGCCAGCAGCCAGAGTACAGGCGACGGTTCACCCCTCCACTTT.

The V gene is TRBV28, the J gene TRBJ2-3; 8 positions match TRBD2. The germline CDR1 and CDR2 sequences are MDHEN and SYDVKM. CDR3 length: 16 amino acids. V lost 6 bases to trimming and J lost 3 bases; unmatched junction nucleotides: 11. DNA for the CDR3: TGTGCCAGCAGCCTCTCGACTAGCGATGGGACAGATACGCAGTATTTT. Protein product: CASSLSTSDGTDTQYF.

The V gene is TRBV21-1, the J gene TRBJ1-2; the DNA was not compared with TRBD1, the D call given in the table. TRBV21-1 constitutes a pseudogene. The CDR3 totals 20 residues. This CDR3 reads CASSLSPGLARQGEIYGYTF. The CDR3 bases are TGTGCCAGCAGCCTCTCCCCGGGGCTCGCTCGACAGGGAGAAATCTATGGCTACACCTTC.

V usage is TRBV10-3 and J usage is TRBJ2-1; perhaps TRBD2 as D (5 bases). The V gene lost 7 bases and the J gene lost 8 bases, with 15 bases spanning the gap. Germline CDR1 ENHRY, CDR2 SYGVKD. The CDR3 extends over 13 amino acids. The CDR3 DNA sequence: TGTGCCATCACCCTCACTGAGGGCCATGAGCAGTTCTTC. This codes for CAITLTEGHEQFF.

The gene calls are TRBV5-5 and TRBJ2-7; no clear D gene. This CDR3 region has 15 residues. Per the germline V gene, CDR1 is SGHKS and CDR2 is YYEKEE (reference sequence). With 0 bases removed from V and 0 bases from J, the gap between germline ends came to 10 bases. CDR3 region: CASSLVFQSSYEQYF. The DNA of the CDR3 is TGTGCCAGCAGCTTGGTATTTCAGAGCTCCTACGAGCAGTACTTC.

For the CDR3, the DNA is TGTGCCAGCAGCACCCCAGGTCGTTATGGCTACACCTTC. Translating gives CASSTPGRYGYTF. The J gene is TRBJ1-2, the V gene TRBV28; no definite D call. Germline V gene data show CDR1 as MDHEN and CDR2 as SYDVKM. V dropped 6 bases and J dropped 5 bases, with 13 bases sitting between them. CDR3 size: 13 residues.

CDR3 residues: CASSPGLAENTGELFF. For the CDR3, the DNA is TGTGCCAGCTCACCGGGACTAGCGGAGAACACCGGGGAGCTGTTTTTT. The chain couples TRBV18 to TRBJ2-2, with 11 nucleotides matching TRBD2. The germline V gene has CDR1 KGHSH and CDR2 LQKENI. After removal of 3 bases from V and 1 base from J, the junction contained 1 base not matched to a gene. The CDR3 contains 16 residues.

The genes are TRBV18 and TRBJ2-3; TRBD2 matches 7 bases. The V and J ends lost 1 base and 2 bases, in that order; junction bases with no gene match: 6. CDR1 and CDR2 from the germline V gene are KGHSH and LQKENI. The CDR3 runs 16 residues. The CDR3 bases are TGTGCCAGCTCACCACGGGCTAGCGGATACACAGATACGCAGTATTTT. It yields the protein CASSPRASGYTDTQYF.

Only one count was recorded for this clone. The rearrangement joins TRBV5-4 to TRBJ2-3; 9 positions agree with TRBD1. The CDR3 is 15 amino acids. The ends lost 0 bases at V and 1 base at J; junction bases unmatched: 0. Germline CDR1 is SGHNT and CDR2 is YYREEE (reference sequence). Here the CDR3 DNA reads TGTGCCAGCAGCTTGGACAGGGGGCGCACAGATACGCAGTATTTT. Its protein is CASSLDRGRTDTQYF.

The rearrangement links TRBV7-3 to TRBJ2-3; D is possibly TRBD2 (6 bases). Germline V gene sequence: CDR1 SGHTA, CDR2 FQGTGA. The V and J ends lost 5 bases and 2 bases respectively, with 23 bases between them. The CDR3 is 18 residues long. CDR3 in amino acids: CASSPGRGGGMDTDTQYF. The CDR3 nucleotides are TGTGCCAGCAGCCCAGGCCGGGGTGGGGGGATGGACACAGATACGCAGTATTTT.

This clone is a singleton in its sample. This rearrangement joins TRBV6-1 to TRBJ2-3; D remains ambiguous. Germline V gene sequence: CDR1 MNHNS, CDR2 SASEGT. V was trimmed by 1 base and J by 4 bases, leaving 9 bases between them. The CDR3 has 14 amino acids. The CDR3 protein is CASSEDELPDTQYF. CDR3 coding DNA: TGTGCCAGCAGTGAAGATGAGCTTCCAGATACGCAGTATTTT.

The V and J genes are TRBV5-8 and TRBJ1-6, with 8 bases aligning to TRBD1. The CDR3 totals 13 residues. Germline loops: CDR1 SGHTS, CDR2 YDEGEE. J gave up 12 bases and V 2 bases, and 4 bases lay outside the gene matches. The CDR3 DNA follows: TGTGCCAGCAGCTTCGGACAGGGAGGACCCCTCCACTTT. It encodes CASSFGQGGPLHF.

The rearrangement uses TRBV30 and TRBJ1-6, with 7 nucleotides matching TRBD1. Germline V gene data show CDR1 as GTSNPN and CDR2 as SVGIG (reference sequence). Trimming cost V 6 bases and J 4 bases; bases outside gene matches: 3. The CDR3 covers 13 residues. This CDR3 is CACGTDYNSPLHF. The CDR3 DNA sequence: TGTGCCTGCGGGACAGATTATAATTCACCCCTCCACTTT. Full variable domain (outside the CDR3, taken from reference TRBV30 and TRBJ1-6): SQTIHQWPATLVQPVGSPLSLECTVEGTSNPNLYWYRQAAGRGLQLLFYSVGIGQISSEVPQNLSASRPQDRQFILSSKKLLLSDSGFYLCACGTDYNSPLHFGNGTRLTVT.

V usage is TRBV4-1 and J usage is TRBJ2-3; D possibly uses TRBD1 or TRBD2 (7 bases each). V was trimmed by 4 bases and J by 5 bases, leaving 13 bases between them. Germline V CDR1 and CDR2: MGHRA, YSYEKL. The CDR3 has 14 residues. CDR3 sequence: CASSLTGRGDTQYF. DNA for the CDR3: TGCGCCAGCAGCCTGACAGGGAGGGGAGATACGCAGTATTTT.

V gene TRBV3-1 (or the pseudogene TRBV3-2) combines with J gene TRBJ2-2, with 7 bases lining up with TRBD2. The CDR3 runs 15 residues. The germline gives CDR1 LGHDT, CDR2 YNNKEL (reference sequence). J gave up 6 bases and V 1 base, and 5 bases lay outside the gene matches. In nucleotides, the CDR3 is TGTGCCAGCAGCCAAGTAAATGGACTAGCCGGGGAGCTGTTTTTT. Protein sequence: CASSQVNGLAGELFF.

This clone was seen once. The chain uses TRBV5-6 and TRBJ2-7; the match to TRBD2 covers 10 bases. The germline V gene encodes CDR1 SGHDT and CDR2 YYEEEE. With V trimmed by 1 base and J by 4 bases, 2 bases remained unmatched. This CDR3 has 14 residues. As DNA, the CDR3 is TGTGCCAGCAGCTTGTTTAGCGGGGGGTACGAGCAGTACTTC. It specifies CASSLFSGGYEQYF.

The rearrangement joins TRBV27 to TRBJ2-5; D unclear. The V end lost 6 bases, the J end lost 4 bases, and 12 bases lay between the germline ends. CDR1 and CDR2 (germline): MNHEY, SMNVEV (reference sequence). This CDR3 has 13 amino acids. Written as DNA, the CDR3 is TGTGCCAGCAGGGGTAGTACGGTAGAGACCCAGTACTTC. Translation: CASRGSTVETQYF.